This T cell receptor beta chain was documented in a study of cytomegalovirus exposure and HLA in healthy donors. The CDR3 totals 13 residues. Looked up from germline, CDR1 is SNHLY and CDR2 is FYNNEI. The V end was cut by 7 bases, the J end by 1 base, with 10 bases between. A multiplex PCR was run with 60 Vbeta primers and 13 Jbeta primers. The repertoire was sequenced with immunoSEQ multiplex PCR; TCRdb's copy has only in-frame clones and lacks some. The sample carries 150,000 or so clones, around 80% recorded once. The receptor's source is a female donor in good health and CMV-seronegative. The V call is TRBV2, the J call TRBJ2-5; D remains unclear. Sequencing used PBMCs. CDR3 protein: CASIREVQETQYF. CDR3 bases: TGTGCCAGCATTCGAGAGGTCCAAGAGACCCAGTACTTC.